This TCR beta chain is drawn from a study of tumor and adjacent non-tumor tissue in lung cancer. The overall study: The cohort had about a dozen adenocarcinoma, a couple of squamous cell and 1 small cell patients.

Whole-study results and caveats: Tumor repertoires had a smaller top 100 clone share than normal lung. Compared with tumor, normal lung showed significantly lower TCR diversity.

V lost 0 bases and J lost 1, with 7 bases in between. The CDR3 length is 13 residues. Germline V gene data show CDR1 as GTSNPN and CDR2 as SVGIG (reference sequence). This sample's RNA came from whole unsorted tissue. Donors were chemotherapy-naive, newly diagnosed lung cancer surgical patients in China, August–late 2014. This clonotype has just a few counts. The antigen remains undetermined. The library came from three nested PCR rounds adapted from ARM-PCR protocols. In TCRdb, the multiplex PCR reads were re-called with MiXCR into one record per CDR3 protein. The repertoire holds 120,000 or so distinct CDR3 sequences, with over 65% as singletons.

The sequencing sample was made of lung tumor tissue. The receptor was derived from a man aged 25-45 years with non-small cell lung cancer. This sequence joins TRBV30 and TRBJ2-7; D remains unclear. As DNA, the CDR3 is TGTGCCTGGAGTGTATCCGGATCCTACGAGCAGTACTTC. This encodes CAWSVSGSYEQYF.